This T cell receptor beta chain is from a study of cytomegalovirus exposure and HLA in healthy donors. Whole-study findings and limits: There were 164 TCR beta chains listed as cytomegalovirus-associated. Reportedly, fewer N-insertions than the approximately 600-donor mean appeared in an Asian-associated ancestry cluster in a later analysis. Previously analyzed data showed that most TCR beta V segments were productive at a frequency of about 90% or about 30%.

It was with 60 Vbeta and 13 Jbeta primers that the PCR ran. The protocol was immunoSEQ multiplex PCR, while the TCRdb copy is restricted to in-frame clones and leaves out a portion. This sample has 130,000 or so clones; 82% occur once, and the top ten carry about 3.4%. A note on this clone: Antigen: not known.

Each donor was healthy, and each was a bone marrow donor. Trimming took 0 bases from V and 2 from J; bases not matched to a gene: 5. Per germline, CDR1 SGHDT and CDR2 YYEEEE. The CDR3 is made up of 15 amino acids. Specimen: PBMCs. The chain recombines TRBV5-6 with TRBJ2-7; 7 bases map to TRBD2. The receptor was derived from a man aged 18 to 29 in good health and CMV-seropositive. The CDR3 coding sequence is TGTGCCAGCAGCTTGGAGGCTAGCGGAACCTACGAGCAGTACTTC. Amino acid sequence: CASSLEASGTYEQYF. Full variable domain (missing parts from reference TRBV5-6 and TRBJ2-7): DAGVTQSPTHLIKTRGQQVTLRCSPKSGHDTVSWYQQALGQGPQFIFQYYEEEERQRGNFPDRFSGHQFPNYSSELNVNALLLGDSALYLCASSLEASGTYEQYFGPGTRLTVT.